Many counts were recorded for the clone carrying this T cell receptor (beta chain). The antigen remains unidentified. Trimming cost V 7 bases and J 1 base, with 11 bases left between them. This CDR3 is built from 14 residues. Preparing the TCRbeta library involved the use of unique molecular identifiers. One entry per CDR3 protein, called by TCRdb with MiXCR from the PCR reads. Of approximately 230,000 distinct CDR3 sequences listed, more than 20% are singletons. This entry belongs to a study of T-cell reconstitution after alpha-beta-depleted transplantation in children. Findings and limits, study-wide: Several hundred graft clones that had expanded were reportedly the source of alpha-beta T cells about two months after transplant.

The material was PBMCs, mostly from graft donor cells, obtained 360 days after TCRalphabeta/CD19-depleted stem cell transplant. The sequence came from a female patient aged 2-9 years who had a stem cell transplant for congenital amegakaryocytic thrombocytopenia, so the T cells may come from the graft donor. The chain employs TRBV12-3 or TRBV12-4 and TRBJ1-3, with unresolved D. DNA for the CDR3: TGTGCCAGCACCCCAACAAGGTCTGGAAACACCATATATTTT. Encoded protein: CASTPTRSGNTIYF.